The clone carrying this T cell receptor (beta chain) appeared once. What it binds is unknown. V lost 4 bases, J lost 5 bases, and 11 bases stayed unmatched. This CDR3 region has 15 residues. Germline V gene sequence: CDR1 SGHNT, CDR2 YYREEE (reference sequence). This sample was included in a study of shared clonotypes between healthy human individuals. Overall study findings and caveats: Clonotypes shared by all four donors outscored non-shared clonotypes in generation probability.

Deep-level running was used for the assay. In the authors' methods: With immunoSEQ giving junction-only sequences and no quality scores, filtering differed. Profiling relied on immunoSEQ multiplex PCR, and the TCRdb table lists in-frame clones only, not all of them. V and J calls plus clone size are reproduced from that table; the DNA served to infer D and trimming. The table shows about 2.4 million clones, with 93% occurring only once. The chain recombines TRBV5-4 with TRBJ2-7; 8 nucleotides agree with TRBD1. The sample consisted of naive CD4+ T cells from PBMCs. The subset denotes: CD45RA+ positively selected. The receptor comes from a man aged 18 to 30 in good health. Some clones in this sample may be carry-over from other donors' samples. The chain's CDR3 is CASSTPTGAEDEQYF. The CDR3 nucleotides are TGTGCCAGCAGCACGCCGACAGGGGCCGAGGACGAGCAGTACTTC.